These 21 T cell receptor beta chains originate from one sample sequenced in a study of cytotoxic CD8 clonotypes in ibrutinib-treated CLL. The method was immunoSEQ multiplex PCR; TCRdb's version includes in-frame clones alone and lacks a portion of them. The table has 97,000 or so clones, almost 80% seen once. The material sequenced was PBMCs, taken after 12 months of ibrutinib treatment. Receptors originate from a human donor with chronic lymphocytic leukemia.

The genes are TRBV7-2 and TRBJ1-5, with no clear D. From germline, CDR1 is SGHTA and CDR2 FQGNSA. The CDR3 loop spans 15 amino acids. Trimming stripped 2 bases from V and 0 bases from J, with 8 bases between. CDR3 residues: CASSLSSISNQPQHF. In DNA form, the CDR3 reads TGTGCCAGCAGCTTATCATCGATTAGCAATCAGCCCCAGCATTTT.

The V gene is TRBV18, the J gene TRBJ2-2, with 8 bases fitting TRBD1. CDR3 length equals 14 residues. V shed 0 bases, J shed 6 bases, and the junction held 0 bases outside the gene matches. The germline gives CDR1 KGHSH, CDR2 LQKENI. In DNA form, the CDR3 reads TGTGCCAGCTCACCACCGGGACAGGCCGGGGAGCTGTTTTTT. Protein: CASSPPGQAGELFF.

The chain recombines TRBV5-6 with TRBJ1-2; 11 bases align to TRBD1. There are 16 residues in the CDR3. Germline V gene lookup returns CDR1 SGHDT and CDR2 YYEEEE. The J segment lost 2 bases and the V segment lost 1 base, leaving 4 bases of the junction unmatched. The CDR3 DNA reads as TGTGCCAGCAGCTTGAGGACAGGGGGCCTCAACTATGGCTACACCTTC. Its protein is CASSLRTGGLNYGYTF.

The chain carries TRBV7-8 and TRBJ2-1; 10 nucleotides match TRBD2. The CDR3 length is 17 residues. Germline trimming cut 1 base from V and 4 bases from J; bases unmatched to any gene: 7. Germline V gene lookup returns CDR1 SGHVS and CDR2 FQNEAQ. CDR3 bases: TGTGCCAGCAGCTTAGGCCCCCAGCGGGGGGGATACAATGAGCAGTTCTTC. Translation gives CASSLGPQRGGYNEQFF.

This clone was detected only once. The chain uses TRBV18 and TRBJ2-2; 7 nucleotides align to TRBD2. Germline V CDR1 and CDR2: KGHSH, LQKENI. CDR3 size: 16 residues. V shed 3 bases, J shed 1 base, and the junction held 5 bases outside the gene matches. The CDR3 coding sequence is TGTGCCAGCTCACCTCGGGTAGCGGGGAACACCGGGGAGCTGTTTTTT. Translation gives CASSPRVAGNTGELFF.

This clone was seen a single time. This chain connects TRBV10-1 to TRBJ2-3; the D is unclear. V dropped 8 bases and J dropped 4 bases, with 13 bases sitting between them. Germline V gene lookup returns CDR1 WNHNN and CDR2 SYGVQD (reference sequence). CDR3 size: 13 residues. The CDR3, as DNA: TGCGCCAGCTCACCCATAAGCCCAGATACGCAGTATTTT. The encoded protein is CASSPISPDTQYF.

This rearrangement joins TRBV6-1 to TRBJ2-7; D unresolved. CDR1 and CDR2 from the germline V gene are MNHNS and SASEGT. Trimming pared 4 bases from V and 7 bases from J, leaving 11 bases between. This CDR3 spans 12 amino acids. The CDR3 protein is CASSAPSGEQYF. The CDR3 region has the DNA TGTGCCAGCAGTGCGCCCTCAGGAGAGCAGTACTTC.

The chain recombines TRBV5-6 with TRBJ1-1; 8 nucleotides line up with TRBD1. The germline CDR1 and CDR2 sequences are SGHDT and YYEEEE. The junction had 1 base not matched to a gene; V was cut back by 3 bases and J by 0 bases. The CDR3 is 14 amino acids. The CDR3 spells CASSWGQVNTEAFF. The CDR3 nucleotides are TGTGCCAGCAGCTGGGGACAGGTGAACACTGAAGCTTTCTTT.

The CDR3 here is CASSKDRASSGNTIYF. The CDR3 nucleotides read TGTGCCAGCTCTAAGGACAGGGCAAGCTCTGGAAACACCATATATTTT. The chain couples TRBV2 to TRBJ1-3; 8 bases fit TRBD1. Germline V lookup: CDR1 SNHLY, CDR2 FYNNEI. There are 16 residues in the CDR3. J lost 0 bases, V lost 8 bases, and 9 bases had no gene match.

J is TRBJ2-1 and V is TRBV27, with D unresolved. Per the germline V gene, CDR1 is MNHEY and CDR2 is SMNVEV (reference sequence). This CDR3 contains 13 residues. Trimming shortened V by 2 bases and J by 5 bases, and 7 bases separated the two germline ends. Here the CDR3 reads CASSLNPDNEQFF. DNA of the CDR3: TGTGCCAGCAGTTTAAACCCAGACAATGAGCAGTTCTTC.

The gene calls are TRBV21-1 and TRBJ2-5; the tabulated D call, TRBD2, remains unverified against the DNA. TRBV21-1 is a pseudogene segment. The length of the CDR3 is 16 residues. As DNA, the CDR3 is TGTGCCAGCAGCAAAGGCAGGCCTCGGGGCCAAGAGACCCAGTACTTC. It is translated as CASSKGRPRGQETQYF.

The chain joins TRBV10-3 to TRBJ2-3, with 7 bases that match TRBD2. V lost 10 bases and J lost 2; bases outside the gene matches: 9. The CDR3 has 14 residues. Germline lookup yields CDR1 ENHRY and CDR2 SYGVKD. The CDR3: CATGLVDYTDTQYF. CDR3 DNA: TGTGCCACCGGACTAGTGGATTACACAGATACGCAGTATTTT.

The chain has TRBV9 and TRBJ2-3, with 8 bases lining up with TRBD2. Germline loops: CDR1 SGDLS, CDR2 YYNGEE. The CDR3 sequence is 16 residues long. Trimming took 0 bases from V and 2 from J; bases not matched to a gene: 5. This CDR3 is CASSVGGGQPTDTQYF. Written as DNA, the CDR3 is TGTGCCAGCAGCGTAGGCGGGGGGCAACCCACAGATACGCAGTATTTT. Full variable domain (rest looked up from reference TRBV9 and TRBJ2-3): DSGVTQTPKHLITATGQRVTLRCSPRSGDLSVYWYQQSLDQGLQFLIQYYNGEERAKGNILERFSAQQFPDLHSELNLSSLELGDSALYFCASSVGGGQPTDTQYFGPGTRLTVL.

The genes are TRBV7-2 and TRBJ2-7; D gene uncertain. Germline lookup yields CDR1 SGHTA and CDR2 FQGNSA. This CDR3 comprises 12 residues. Trimming cost V 5 bases and J 3 bases, with 8 bases left between them. The CDR3 loop is CASSPLNYEQYF. CDR3 DNA sequence: TGTGCCAGCAGCCCACTAAACTACGAGCAGTACTTC.

The chain carries TRBV5-1 and TRBJ1-1, with D possibly being TRBD1 (6 bases). Germline lookup yields CDR1 SGHRS and CDR2 YFSETQ. V was pared by 3 bases and J by 5 bases, with 8 bases between. This CDR3 spans 12 amino acids. The CDR3 region is CASSWGATEAFF. The CDR3 nucleotides read TGCGCCAGCAGCTGGGGGGCGACTGAAGCTTTCTTT.

This clone has only a few counts. CDR3 region: CASSPAVGPGYF. CDR3 DNA sequence: TGTGCCAGCAGCCCCGCGGTCGGCCCCGGGTACTTC. V usage is TRBV7-8 and J usage is TRBJ2-5; D is ambiguous. The V gene lost 5 bases and the J gene lost 13 bases, with 17 bases spanning the gap. There are 12 residues in the CDR3. Germline V gene sequence: CDR1 SGHVS, CDR2 FQNEAQ.

This clone showed up just once. The J gene is TRBJ2-3, the V gene TRBV9; tentatively, D is TRBD1 (6 bases). Per germline, CDR1 SGDLS and CDR2 YYNGEE. V was trimmed by 4 bases and J by 0 bases, leaving 15 bases between them. The CDR3 length is 16 residues. The CDR3 is CASSPKRGGSTDTQYF. CDR3 nucleotides: TGTGCCAGCAGCCCAAAGCGTGGGGGCAGCACAGATACGCAGTATTTT.

The chain employs TRBV6-5 and TRBJ2-7; D not certain. The V end was cut by 7 bases, the J end by 9 bases, with 19 bases between. The CDR3 contains 13 residues. Germline CDR1 MNHEY, CDR2 SVGAGI. CDR3 nucleotides: TGTGCCAGCAATGGCGGACGGCCCTCCGGGCAGTACTTC. It yields the protein CASNGGRPSGQYF.

V is TRBV28 and J is TRBJ2-7, with 7 positions matching TRBD1. This CDR3 comprises 15 residues. The germline gives CDR1 MDHEN, CDR2 SYDVKM. V lost 6 bases to trimming and J lost 3 bases; unmatched junction nucleotides: 11. CDR3 protein: CASRTPSAGGYEQYF. The CDR3 nucleotides are TGTGCCAGCAGGACCCCCAGCGCAGGGGGCTACGAGCAGTACTTC.

The chain uses TRBV28 and TRBJ2-7; 11 nucleotides match TRBD2. Trimming at V came to 3 bases and at J to 1 base, leaving 2 bases not matched to a gene. The CDR3 totals 15 residues. Germline V gene lookup returns CDR1 MDHEN and CDR2 SYDVKM. The CDR3 here is CASSFGTSGSYEQYF. For the CDR3, the DNA is TGTGCCAGCAGTTTCGGGACTAGCGGATCCTACGAGCAGTACTTC. Supplemented by reference TRBV28 and TRBJ2-7, the full variable domain reads DVKVTQSSRYLVKRTGEKVFLECVQDMDHENMFWYRQDPGLGLRLIYFSYDVKMKEKGDIPEGYSVSREKKERFSLILESASTNQTSMYLCASSFGTSGSYEQYFGPGTRLTVT.

V gene TRBV15 combines with J gene TRBJ2-5; D is ambiguous. The V end lost 2 bases, the J end lost 3 bases, and 10 bases lay between the germline ends. CDR1 LNHNV and CDR2 YYDKDF come from the germline V gene (reference sequence). This CDR3 spans 14 amino acids. CDR3 region: CATSRQNPKETQYF. CDR3 coding DNA: TGTGCCACCAGCAGACAAAACCCGAAAGAGACCCAGTACTTC.